This paragraph covers one TCR beta chain sequence. CDR3 size: 15 residues. Germline trimming cut 4 bases from V and 4 bases from J; bases unmatched to any gene: 6. CDR1 is SQVTM and CDR2 is ANQGSEA in the germline V gene. This entry belongs to a study of identical twins. TCRdb recomputed calls from the 5' RACE reads with MiXCR, one row per CDR3 protein. The top ten hold roughly 13% of the sample, which has roughly 770,000 distinct CDR3 sequences, about 18% seen once. In addition, the sample was reused for a study of T cells expressing NK-cell markers. That investigation notes: Anti-gamma-delta TCR antibody use in several experiments restricted sorting to alpha-beta TCR T cells. These clonotypes additionally ranked first within the CD3+CD56-NKG2C+ fraction of a few donors.

The gene calls are TRBV29-1 and TRBJ2-3; 12 bases are a match to TRBD2. The sequencing sample was made of PBMCs. The receptor was derived from a woman aged 18 to 35 in good health. The CDR3: CSVVLAGGQADTQYF. The CDR3 nucleotides read TGCAGCGTTGTGCTAGCGGGGGGGCAGGCAGATACGCAGTATTTT.